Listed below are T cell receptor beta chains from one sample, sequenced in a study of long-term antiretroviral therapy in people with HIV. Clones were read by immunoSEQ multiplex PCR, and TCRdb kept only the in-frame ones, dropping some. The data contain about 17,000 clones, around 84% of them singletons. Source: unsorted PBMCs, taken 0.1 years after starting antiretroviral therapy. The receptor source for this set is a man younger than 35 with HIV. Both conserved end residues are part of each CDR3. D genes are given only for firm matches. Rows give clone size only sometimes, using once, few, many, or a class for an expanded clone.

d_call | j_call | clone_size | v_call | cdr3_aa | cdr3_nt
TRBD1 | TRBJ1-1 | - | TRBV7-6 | CASSSTGYTEAFF | TGTGCCAGCAGCTCGACAGGGTACACTGAAGCTTTCTTT
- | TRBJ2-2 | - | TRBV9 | CASSAPRVDTANTGELFF | TGTGCCAGCAGCGCTCCAAGGGTCGATACCGCGAACACCGGGGAGCTGTTTTTT
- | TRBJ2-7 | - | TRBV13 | CASSGGRGVYEQYF | TGTGCCAGCAGCGGAGGGAGGGGGGTCTACGAGCAGTACTTC
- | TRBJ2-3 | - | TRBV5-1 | CASSLVGADTQYF | TGCGCCAGCAGCTTGGTTGGGGCAGATACGCAGTATTTT
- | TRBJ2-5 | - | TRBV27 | CASSPLRASGETQYF | TGTGCCAGCAGTCCCCTGAGGGCCTCGGGAGAGACCCAGTACTTC
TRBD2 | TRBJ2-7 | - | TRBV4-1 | CASSSLAGDYEQYF | TGCGCCAGCAGCTCATTAGCGGGAGACTACGAGCAGTACTTC
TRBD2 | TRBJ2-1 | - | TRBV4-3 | CASSQGTSGGSNEQFF | TGCGCCAGCAGCCAGGGGACTAGCGGGGGGTCCAATGAGCAGTTCTTC
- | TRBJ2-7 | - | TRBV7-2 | CASSLALPGPKSSYEQYF | TGTGCCAGCAGCTTAGCACTCCCGGGACCCAAAAGCTCCTACGAGCAGTACTTC
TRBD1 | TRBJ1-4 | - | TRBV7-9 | CASSGDSLFF | TGTGCCAGCAGCGGGGACAGCTTGTTTTTT
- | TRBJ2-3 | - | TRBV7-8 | CASSLATDTQYF | TGTGCCAGCAGCTTAGCGACTGATACGCAGTATTTT
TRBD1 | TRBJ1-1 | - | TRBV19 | CAVTGTDILNTEAFF | TGTGCCGTAACCGGGACAGATATACTGAACACTGAAGCTTTCTTT
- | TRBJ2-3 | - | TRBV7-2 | CASSTPSGTDTQYF | TGTGCCAGCAGCACCCCTAGCGGCACAGATACGCAGTATTTT
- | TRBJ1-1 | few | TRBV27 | CASRPWGDTEAFF | TGTGCCAGCAGGCCATGGGGGGACACTGAAGCTTTCTTT
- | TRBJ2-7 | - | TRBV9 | CASGTGFSPYEQYF | TGTGCCAGCGGCACAGGGTTTTCCCCCTACGAGCAGTACTTC
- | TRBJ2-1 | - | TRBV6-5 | CASSRQTSYNEQFF | TGTGCCAGCAGTCGACAGACGTCCTACAATGAGCAGTTCTTC
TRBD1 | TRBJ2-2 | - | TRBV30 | CAWGTGGSGELFF | TGTGCCTGGGGGACAGGGGGCAGCGGGGAGCTGTTTTTT
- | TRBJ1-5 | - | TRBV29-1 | CSVEDSNQPQHF | TGCAGCGTTGAGGATAGCAATCAGCCCCAGCATTTT
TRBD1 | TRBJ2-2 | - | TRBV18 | CASSHRTGEGAGELFF | TGTGCCAGCTCACATCGGACAGGGGAAGGGGCCGGGGAGCTGTTTTTT
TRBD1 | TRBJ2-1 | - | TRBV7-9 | CASSLFRQGDQNDEEQFF | TGTGCCAGCAGCTTATTCAGACAGGGGGACCAAAACGATGAGGAGCAGTTCTTC
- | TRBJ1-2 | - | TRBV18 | CASSPRGYGYTF | TGTGCCAGCTCACCACGGGGGTATGGCTACACCTTC
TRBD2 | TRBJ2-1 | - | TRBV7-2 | CASSLAASGYNEQFF | TGTGCCAGCAGCTTAGCGGCTAGCGGCTACAATGAGCAGTTCTTC
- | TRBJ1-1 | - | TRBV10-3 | CAISESQIAGAFF | TGTGCCATCAGTGAGTCGCAAATCGCTGGAGCTTTCTTT
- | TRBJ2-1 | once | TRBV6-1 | CASIGVSYNEQFF | TGTGCCAGCATTGGGGTCTCCTACAATGAGCAGTTCTTC
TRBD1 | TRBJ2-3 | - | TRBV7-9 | CASSLGTASTDTQYF | TGTGCCAGCAGCCTCGGGACAGCTAGCACAGATACGCAGTATTTT
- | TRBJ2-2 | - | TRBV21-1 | CASSSGGNTGELFF | TGTGCCAGCAGCAGTGGGGGCAACACCGGGGAGCTGTTTTTT
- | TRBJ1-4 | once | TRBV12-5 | CASAGAAREKLFF | TGTGCTAGTGCAGGGGCAGCGCGCGAAAAACTGTTTTTT
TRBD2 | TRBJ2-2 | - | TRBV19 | CASSVGLASPGELFF | TGTGCCAGTAGTGTGGGACTAGCATCTCCCGGGGAGCTGTTTTTT
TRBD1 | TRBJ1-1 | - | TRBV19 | CASSSATGGMNTEAFF | TGTGCCAGTAGTTCCGCGACAGGGGGCATGAACACTGAAGCTTTCTTT
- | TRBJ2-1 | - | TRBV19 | CARMPIIYHEQFF | TGTGCCAGGATGCCGATAATCTACCATGAGCAGTTCTTC
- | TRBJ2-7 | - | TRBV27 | CASTHFPQGGEQYF | TGTGCCAGCACTCACTTCCCCCAGGGGGGCGAGCAGTACTTC
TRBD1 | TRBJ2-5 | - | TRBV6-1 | CASSVTTGRVTETQYF | TGTGCCAGCAGTGTCACGACAGGGCGAGTAACCGAGACCCAGTACTTC
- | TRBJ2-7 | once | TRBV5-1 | CASSVQGFESYEQYF | TGCGCCAGCAGCGTCCAGGGGTTTGAGTCCTACGAGCAGTACTTC
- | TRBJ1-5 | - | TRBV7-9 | CASSFSGQPQHF | TGTGCCAGCAGCTTTAGTGGTCAGCCCCAGCATTTT
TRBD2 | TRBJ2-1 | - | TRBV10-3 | CAIMAGGRNEQFF | TGTGCCATCATGGCGGGAGGGCGCAATGAGCAGTTCTTC
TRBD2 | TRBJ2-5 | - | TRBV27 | CASSSRTSGGGETQYF | TGTGCCAGCAGTTCCCGGACTAGCGGGGGTGGTGAGACCCAGTACTTC
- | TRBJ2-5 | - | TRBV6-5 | CASTPGGQETQYF | TGTGCCAGCACCCCTGGGGGTCAAGAGACCCAGTACTTC
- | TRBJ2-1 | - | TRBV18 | CASSPQSGYEQFF | TGTGCCAGCTCACCACAGTCCGGATATGAGCAGTTCTTC
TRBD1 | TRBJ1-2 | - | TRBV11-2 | CASSLPGQGGGGYTF | TGTGCCAGCAGCTTACCGGGACAGGGGGGGGGTGGCTACACCTTC
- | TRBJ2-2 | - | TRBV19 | CASRSTGELFF | TGTGCCAGTAGATCCACCGGGGAGCTGTTTTTT
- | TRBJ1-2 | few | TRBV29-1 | CSVESVGYTF | TGCAGCGTTGAAAGTGTTGGCTACACCTTC
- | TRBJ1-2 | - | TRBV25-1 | CASSVSGGQGGYTF | TGTGCCAGCAGTGTATCAGGAGGCCAGGGTGGCTACACCTTC
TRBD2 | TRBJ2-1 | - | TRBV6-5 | CASSWGTSGNYNEQFF | TGTGCCAGCAGTTGGGGGACTAGCGGGAACTACAATGAGCAGTTCTTC
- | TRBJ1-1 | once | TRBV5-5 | CASRPDHWNTEAFF | TGTGCCAGCAGGCCGGACCACTGGAACACTGAAGCTTTCTTT
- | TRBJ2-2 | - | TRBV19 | CASSIASLNTGELFF | TGTGCCAGTAGTATAGCCAGCTTGAACACCGGGGAGCTGTTTTTT
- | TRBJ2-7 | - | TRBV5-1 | CASSRTGLPSEQYF | TGCGCCAGCAGCCGAACCGGGCTGCCCTCCGAGCAGTACTTC
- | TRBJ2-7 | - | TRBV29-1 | CSVGDLSYEQYF | TGCAGCGTTGGGGACCTTTCCTACGAGCAGTACTTC
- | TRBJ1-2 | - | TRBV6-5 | CASSSVLRDGYTF | TGTGCCAGCAGTTCGGTCCTGAGAGATGGCTACACCTTC
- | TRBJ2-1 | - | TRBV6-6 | CATIWADEQFF | TGTGCCACCATTTGGGCTGATGAGCAGTTCTTC
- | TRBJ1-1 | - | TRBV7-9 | CASSLTDTEAFF | TGTGCCAGCAGCTTAACTGACACTGAAGCTTTCTTT
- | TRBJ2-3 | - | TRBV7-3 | CASSLGLGEDTQYF | TGTGCCAGCAGCTTGGGCCTTGGGGAAGATACGCAGTATTTT
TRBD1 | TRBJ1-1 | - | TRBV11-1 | CASSTEKGALNTEAFF | TGTGCCAGCAGCACCGAGAAGGGGGCCCTGAACACTGAAGCTTTCTTT
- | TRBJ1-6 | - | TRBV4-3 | CASSQELLTVSYNSPLHF | TGCGCCAGCAGCCAAGAATTGCTGACGGTCTCCTATAATTCACCCCTCCACTTT
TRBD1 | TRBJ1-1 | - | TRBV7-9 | CASEWEGTAEAFF | TGTGCCAGCGAATGGGAGGGGACAGCTGAAGCTTTCTTT
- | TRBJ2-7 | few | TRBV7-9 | CASGNYEQYF | TGTGCCAGCGGGAACTACGAGCAGTACTTC
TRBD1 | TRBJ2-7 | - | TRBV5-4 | CASSSAGTDYEQYF | TGTGCCAGCAGCTCCGCCGGGACAGACTACGAGCAGTACTTC
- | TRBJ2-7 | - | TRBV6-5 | CASSYDSNEQYF | TGTGCCAGCAGTTATGATTCCAACGAGCAGTACTTC
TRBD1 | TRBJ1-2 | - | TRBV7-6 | CASSMGQGEGGYTF | TGTGCCAGCAGCATGGGGCAGGGGGAAGGTGGCTACACCTTC